The rows below give T cell receptor beta chains drawn from one sample of a study of blood T cell repertoires in COVID-19. The repertoire was sequenced with immunoSEQ multiplex PCR; TCRdb's copy has only in-frame clones and lacks some. This sample has about 190,000 clones, with roughly nine tenths found just once. The specimen sequenced was peripheral blood. All receptors come from a man aged 30-40 years with acute or convalescent COVID-19. Each CDR3 is given with its conserved first and last residue. The D gene is left open where the match is weak. The listing skips clone size in some rows; elsewhere it reads once, few, many or a size class.

TRBJ1-2	TRBD1	.	TRBV7-9	CASSFGDRGYYGYTF	TGTGCCAGCAGCTTTGGCGACAGGGGCTACTATGGCTACACCTTC
TRBJ2-7	TRBD1	.	TRBV6-5	CASSFSDRGHEQYF	TGTGCCAGCAGTTTCTCCGACAGGGGGCACGAGCAGTACTTC
TRBJ2-1	.	once	TRBV29-1	CSTGHLAYNEQFF	TGCAGCACAGGACATCTAGCCTACAATGAGCAGTTCTTC
TRBJ2-4	TRBD1	.	TRBV4-1	CASSQGTGGVWRTKNIQYF	TGCGCCAGCAGCCAGGGGACAGGGGGCGTATGGCGAACCAAAAACATTCAGTACTTC
TRBJ1-3	.	few	TRBV9	CASSVGPGAGNTIYF	TGTGCCAGCAGCGTAGGTCCAGGGGCTGGAAACACCATATATTTT
TRBJ2-3	.	.	TRBV4-2	CASSHGWTLRGSSTDTQYF	TGTGCCAGCAGCCATGGTTGGACCTTACGGGGTTCTAGCACAGATACGCAGTATTTT
TRBJ2-1	.	.	TRBV29-1	CSSQQGLSVNEQFF	TGCAGCTCCCAGCAGGGGTTATCGGTCAATGAGCAGTTCTTC
TRBJ2-2	.	.	TRBV4-1	CASSQRAQGIVGELFF	TGCGCCAGCAGCCAGAGGGCACAGGGAATTGTCGGGGAGCTGTTTTTT
TRBJ2-3	.	.	TRBV18	CASSPPVLVSRRDTQYF	TGTGCCAGCTCACCACCGGTCTTAGTGTCGAGGAGAGATACGCAGTATTTT
TRBJ2-1	TRBD2	.	TRBV27	CASNPGTSVYNEQFF	TGTGCCAGCAACCCAGGGACTAGCGTCTACAATGAGCAGTTCTTC
TRBJ1-5	TRBD1	.	TRBV28	CASTWDRTQQPQHF	TGTGCCAGCACCTGGGACAGGACCCAGCAGCCCCAGCATTTT
TRBJ2-7	TRBD2	.	TRBV5-1	CASSPGELAGEKYF	TGCGCCAGCAGTCCGGGCGAGCTAGCGGGAGAAAAGTACTTC
TRBJ1-1	.	.	TRBV2	CASAGAWGAEAFF	TGTGCCAGCGCGGGGGCTTGGGGAGCTGAAGCTTTCTTT
TRBJ1-1	.	once	TRBV19	CASRRFEGRSEAFF	TGTGCCAGTAGAAGATTCGAGGGGAGGTCTGAAGCTTTCTTT
TRBJ1-2	.	.	TRBV27	CASSLRQTNYGYTF	TGTGCCAGCAGTCTTCGACAAACTAACTATGGCTACACCTTC
TRBJ2-7	TRBD1	once	TRBV5-1	CASRVRGQVDEQYF	TGCGCCAGCAGAGTCAGGGGACAGGTTGACGAGCAGTACTTC
TRBJ2-5	.	.	TRBV5-4	CASSLGQMLQETQYF	TGTGCCAGCAGCTTGGGACAGATGCTCCAAGAGACCCAGTACTTC
TRBJ2-5	.	.	TRBV5-1	CASSLRVPGPTETQYF	TGCGCCAGCAGCTTGAGAGTCCCAGGGCCCACAGAGACCCAGTACTTC
TRBJ1-5	.	.	TRBV19	CASSIGRSNQPQHF	TGTGCCAGTAGTATAGGGAGAAGCAATCAGCCCCAGCATTTT
TRBJ1-2	TRBD1	.	TRBV5-5	CASSSPGQRGYTF	TGTGCCAGCAGCTCGCCGGGACAGCGGGGCTACACCTTC
TRBJ2-5	.	.	TRBV6-5	CASSYIPDSRSETQYF	TGTGCCAGCAGTTACATTCCGGACTCCCGGTCAGAGACCCAGTACTTC
TRBJ1-1	.	once	TRBV7-8	CASSLAEGLIRTEAFF	TGTGCCAGCAGCTTAGCGGAGGGGTTGATTCGCACTGAAGCTTTCTTT
TRBJ1-5	.	once	TRBV6-4	CASSEQDGSNQPQHF	TGTGCCAGCAGTGAGCAAGACGGGTCGAATCAGCCCCAGCATTTT
TRBJ2-1	.	.	TRBV3-1/TRBV3-2	CASSQEGREQFF	TGTGCCAGCAGCCAAGAAGGCAGGGAGCAGTTCTTC
TRBJ2-3	.	.	TRBV7-8	CASSFRLADTDTQYF	TGTGCCAGCAGCTTTCGTTTAGCGGACACAGATACGCAGTATTTT
TRBJ1-5	.	.	TRBV9	CASSAGGAPRQPQHF	TGTGCCAGCAGCGCGGGGGGGGCGCCCCGCCAGCCCCAGCATTTT
TRBJ2-7	TRBD1	.	TRBV5-1	CASSPRTGTTRDF	TGCGCCAGCAGCCCCCGGACAGGAACGACGAGGGACTTC
TRBJ2-1	.	once	TRBV5-6	CASSLVEDTGANEQFF	TGTGCCAGCAGCTTGGTAGAAGACACCGGCGCCAATGAGCAGTTCTTC
TRBJ2-7	.	.	TRBV12-2	CASRIKAEQRAGEQYF	TGTGCAAGTCGCATAAAAGCGGAGCAAAGGGCGGGAGAGCAGTACTTC
TRBJ1-1	.	.	TRBV19	CASSRTLRAFF	TGTGCCAGTAGTAGGACACTTCGGGCTTTCTTT
TRBJ2-1	TRBD1	.	TRBV27	CASSYLKTGASYNEQFF	TGTGCCAGCAGTTATCTCAAGACAGGGGCCTCCTACAATGAGCAGTTCTTC
TRBJ1-1	.	few	TRBV10-3	CAISEVFKEAEAFF	TGTGCCATCAGCGAAGTCTTCAAAGAGGCTGAAGCTTTCTTT
TRBJ2-1	.	.	TRBV27	CASKLSGSYNEQFF	TGTGCCAGCAAACTTAGCGGTTCCTACAATGAGCAGTTCTTC
TRBJ1-6	TRBD1	.	TRBV28	CASSFVRSGDRADSPLHF	TGTGCCAGCAGTTTTGTGCGTTCGGGGGACAGGGCTGATTCACCCCTCCACTTT
TRBJ2-5	TRBD2	.	TRBV10-2	CASSWSGGSETQYF	TGCGCCAGCAGCTGGAGCGGGGGTAGTGAGACCCAGTACTTC
TRBJ2-1	TRBD1	.	TRBV28	CASNRDRRVYNEQFF	TGTGCCAGCAACCGGGACAGGAGGGTTTACAATGAGCAGTTCTTC
TRBJ2-3	.	once	TRBV5-1	CASSSLRGSLTDTQYF	TGCGCCAGCAGCTCCCTCCGAGGGAGCCTCACAGATACGCAGTATTTT
TRBJ2-7	.	.	TRBV12-3/TRBV12-4	CASTPGTYYEQYF	TGTGCCAGCACCCCCGGGACATACTACGAGCAGTACTTC
TRBJ2-3	.	.	TRBV25-1	CASNSDRMIADTQYF	TGTGCCAGCAACAGTGACAGGATGATCGCAGATACGCAGTATTTT
TRBJ2-6	.	.	TRBV10-3	CATGLAGANVLTF	TGTGCCACAGGACTTGCTGGGGCCAACGTCCTGACTTTC
TRBJ1-5	TRBD1	.	TRBV2	CASSSSGGQPQHF	TGTGCCAGCAGTTCATCAGGGGGACAGCCCCAGCATTTT
TRBJ2-5	TRBD2	.	TRBV19	CASSSTSGRRETQYF	TGTGCCAGTAGTTCGACTAGCGGGAGACGAGAGACCCAGTACTTC
TRBJ1-2	.	.	TRBV5-4	CASSLGAGDYGYTF	TGTGCCAGCAGCTTGGGGGCAGGGGACTATGGCTACACCTTC
TRBJ2-5	.	.	TRBV19	CASSIDGGPETQYF	TGTGCCAGTAGTATAGATGGGGGCCCGGAGACCCAGTACTTC
TRBJ2-1	TRBD2	.	TRBV2	CASRPVGLVSSEQFF	TGTGCCAGCAGGCCGGTAGGACTAGTCTCCAGTGAGCAGTTCTTC
TRBJ1-1	.	.	TRBV12-3/TRBV12-4	CASTQGRAFF	TGTGCCAGCACCCAGGGTAGAGCTTTCTTT